The entry below describes one TCR beta chain. This entry is derived from a study of blood T cell repertoires in COVID-19. Study details: The samples span acute and convalescent COVID-19 from the United States, Italy and Spain. Sources were T cells, B-cell-depleted T cells, or PBMCs; the material itself was cDNA or gDNA.

Per the authors' pipeline: Amplified reference gene primers provided the basis for estimating nucleated cell counts. Libraries were prepared by immunoSEQ multiplex PCR; TCRdb keeps only in-frame clonotypes and omits some of them. V, J and clone size derive from that table, while D and trimming were established from the DNA sequence. The table records around 200,000 clones, about 88% of them present only once. CDR1 MNHEY and CDR2 SMNVEV come from the germline V gene (reference sequence). The CDR3 covers 17 residues. The V gene end was trimmed by 1 base and the J gene end by 9 bases; junction bases not matched to a gene: 17.

Specimen: peripheral blood. The source is a woman older than 75 in a cohort sampled during active or convalescent COVID-19. The V call is TRBV27, the J call TRBJ2-5; 7 bases align to TRBD1. As DNA, the CDR3 is TGTGCCAGCAGTTTATTAAGCAGAGGGGGCACCGTATTGGCCCAGTACTTC. Translation gives CASSLLSRGGTVLAQYF.